The clone carrying this TCR beta chain has just one count. Its target is unknown. The sample is drawn from a study of T cells in Graves' hyperthyroidism and ophthalmopathy. As for the study in general: Sampling of peripheral blood happened at initial diagnosis, prior to any treatment. Study outcomes and limitations: Stable hyperthyroidism and ophthalmopathy were separated using 13 V-J signatures. The blood repertoire included most of the expanded thyroid clonotypes above 0.001.

Amplification of TCR beta CDR3 regions used RNA as the template. First-round RT-PCR of the TCR CDR3 relied on the HTBI primer set. TCRdb fed the multiplex PCR reads into MiXCR, producing one record per CDR3 protein. The sample lists about 840,000 distinct CDR3 sequences; over 35% were seen once. Per the germline V gene, CDR1 is WNHNN and CDR2 is SYGVQD (reference sequence). This CDR3 contains 15 residues. Trimming pared 3 bases from V and 2 bases from J, leaving 13 bases between. Stable Graves' hyperthyroidism meant no ophthalmopathy progression within 18 months. This TCR derives from a man younger than 35 with Graves' hyperthyroidism. The sample comprised blood. The V call is TRBV10-1, the J call TRBJ1-2; possible D gene TRBD1, 6 bases. The chain's CDR3 is CASSERTVVNYGYTF. The CDR3 nucleotides are TGCGCCAGCAGTGAACGGACAGTAGTAAACTATGGCTACACCTTC.